Included here is one T cell receptor beta chain sequence, with context. The CDR3 runs to 16 residues. These data are taken from a study of blood T cell repertoires in COVID-19. Repertoires were generated with immunoSEQ multiplex PCR, while TCRdb's copy carries only in-frame clones and drops some. Of 70,000 to 90,000 clones listed, around 90% were seen once; the top ten hold approximately 29%. The specimen was peripheral blood. The clonotype was recovered from a man in his fifties with acute or convalescent COVID-19. This rearrangement joins TRBV21-1 to TRBJ1-6; TRBD1 reflects the table's D call only, with no check against the DNA. TRBV21-1 corresponds to a pseudogene. The CDR3 bases are TGTGCCAGCAGCAAAGGTCCCCAGGGAAATAATTCACCCCTCCACTTT. Amino acid sequence: CASSKGPQGNNSPLHF.